This TCR beta chain derives from a study of OX40 agonist ivuxolimab in advanced cancers. Libraries were prepared by immunoSEQ multiplex PCR; TCRdb keeps only in-frame clonotypes and omits some of them. The sample has around 90,000 clones, around 90% seen once; the top ten hold roughly 1.1%. Blood draws occurred at baseline, cycle 4 day 1, and cycle 7 day 1. This clone came up once. V dropped 1 base and J dropped 4; count of bases not matched to a gene: 1. The CDR3 sequence is 14 residues long. CDR1 and CDR2 (germline): GTSNPN, SVGIG (reference sequence). Here the sequenced sample was CD4+ or CD8+ T cells sorted from blood, taken in a trial of the OX40 agonist ivuxolimab. This receptor was identified in an adult with an advanced solid tumor such as melanoma, head and neck, liver or kidney cancer. The chain combines TRBV30 with TRBJ1-6, with TRBD1 matching over 7 bases. CDR3 amino acids: CAWSETGYNSPLHF. The CDR3 nucleotides are TGTGCCTGGAGTGAGACAGGGTATAATTCACCCCTCCACTTT. Supplemented by reference TRBV30 and TRBJ1-6, the full variable domain reads SQTIHQWPATLVQPVGSPLSLECTVEGTSNPNLYWYRQAAGRGLQLLFYSVGIGQISSEVPQNLSASRPQDRQFILSSKKLLLSDSGFYLCAWSETGYNSPLHFGNGTRLTVT.